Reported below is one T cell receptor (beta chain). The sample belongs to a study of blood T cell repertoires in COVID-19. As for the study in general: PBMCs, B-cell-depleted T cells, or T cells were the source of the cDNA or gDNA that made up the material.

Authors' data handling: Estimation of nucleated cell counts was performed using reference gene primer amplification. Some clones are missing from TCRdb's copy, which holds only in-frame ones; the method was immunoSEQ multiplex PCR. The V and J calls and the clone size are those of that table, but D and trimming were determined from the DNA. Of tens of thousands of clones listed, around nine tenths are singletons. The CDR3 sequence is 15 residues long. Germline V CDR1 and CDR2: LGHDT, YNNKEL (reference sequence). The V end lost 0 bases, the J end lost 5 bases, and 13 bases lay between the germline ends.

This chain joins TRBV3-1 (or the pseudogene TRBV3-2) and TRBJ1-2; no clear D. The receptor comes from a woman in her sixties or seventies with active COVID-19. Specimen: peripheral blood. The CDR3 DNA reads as TGTGCCAGCAGCCAAGAGGCGGGCAGGAGGTATGGCTACACCTTC. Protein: CASSQEAGRRYGYTF.